This entry lists 14 T cell receptor beta chains sequenced from one sample in a study of T-cell memory formation after mild COVID-19. TCRdb re-derived calls from the 5' RACE reads in MiXCR, one entry per CDR3 protein. Of under 300,000 distinct CDR3 sequences detected, roughly 18% appear once; the ten largest clones hold about 23%. Sequenced sample: PBMCs or a T cell subset sorted from them (not recorded which). All receptors come from a young man who had mild COVID-19 (a few samples of this study predate the infection). Cell type and time point are not known.

V is TRBV6-6 and J is TRBJ2-7; D call uncertain. CDR1 is MNHNY, CDR2 SVGAGI, per germline (reference sequence). Trimming cost V 4 bases and J 7 bases, with 14 bases left between them. The CDR3 is made up of 13 amino acids. CDR3 sequence: CASSSPTQMEQYV. In nucleotides, the CDR3 is TGTGCCAGCAGTTCCCCCACCCAGATGGAGCAGTACGTC.

This clonotype was found many times. The rearrangement joins TRBV11-2 to TRBJ2-3; 7 positions agree with TRBD1. The CDR3 has 14 amino acids. V dropped 4 bases and J dropped 7; count of bases not matched to a gene: 8. The V gene's germline CDR1 is SGHAT and CDR2 FQNNGV. CDR3 region: CASSSPRGLHTQYF. The CDR3 bases are TGTGCCAGCAGCTCTCCCAGGGGGTTACATACGCAGTATTTT.

The genes are TRBV9 and TRBJ1-1; D is unclear. The CDR3 spans 14 residues. V was clipped by 3 bases and J by 3 bases, with 12 bases between them. CDR1 and CDR2 from the germline V gene are SGDLS and YYNGEE. CDR3 residues: CASSELVGYTEAFF. The CDR3 DNA reads TGTGCCAGCAGCGAACTAGTGGGGTACACTGAAGCTTTCTTT.

V gene TRBV4-3 combines with J gene TRBJ2-3, with 11 bases fitting TRBD2. V was pared by 1 base and J by 6 bases, with 6 bases of the junction left unmatched. CDR3 size: 16 residues. Germline CDR1 is LGHNA and CDR2 is YSLEER. CDR3 DNA: TGCGCCAGCAGCCAAGGGAGTAGCGGGGGGGCGGATACGCAGTATTTT. This encodes CASSQGSSGGADTQYF.

V and J are TRBV9 and TRBJ1-2, with 9 positions matching TRBD1. The J segment lost 7 bases and the V segment lost 3 bases, leaving 10 bases of the junction unmatched. This CDR3 is 15 amino acids long. Germline-derived CDR1 and CDR2 are SGDLS and YYNGEE. This CDR3 is CASSAEQGALGGYTF. The CDR3 nucleotides are TGTGCCAGCAGCGCAGAACAGGGGGCGCTTGGTGGCTACACCTTC.

V gene TRBV6-4 combines with J gene TRBJ2-2; D is perhaps TRBD2 (6 bases). Trimming removed 6 bases from V and 4 bases from J, with 12 bases in between. The CDR3 is 14 residues long. Germline values: CDR1 MRHNA, CDR2 SNTAGT. The CDR3 nucleotides read TGTGCCAGCAGCCCGGAGGGACTCACCGGGGAGCTGTTTTTT. It translates to CASSPEGLTGELFF.

The V and J genes are TRBV10-3 and TRBJ1-3; 10 bases map to TRBD1. CDR3 length equals 16 residues. From germline, CDR1 is ENHRY and CDR2 SYGVKD. The ends lost 6 bases at V and 5 bases at J; junction bases unmatched: 10. CDR3 sequence reads: CAISNPDRGQRNTIYF. CDR3 sequence (DNA): TGTGCCATCAGCAACCCAGACAGGGGGCAAAGAAACACCATATATTTT.

A few counts support this clonotype. The genes are TRBV29-1 and TRBJ2-7; no firm D call. V lost 7 bases to trimming and J lost 2 bases, with 9 bases between them. CDR3 length equals 11 residues. CDR1 and CDR2 (germline): SQVTM, ANQGSEA. CDR3: CSAWAAYEQYF. The DNA of the CDR3 is TGCAGCGCCTGGGCAGCCTACGAGCAGTACTTC.

This clonotype was counted at least ten times. V is TRBV29-1 and J is TRBJ2-1, with D possibly being TRBD2 (5 bases). The V and J ends lost 4 bases and 9 bases respectively, with 16 bases between them. Germline CDR1 reads SQVTM; CDR2 reads ANQGSEA. The CDR3 contains 13 residues. The CDR3 DNA is TGCAGCGTTGCTCTTGGGGTTGAGGGTGAGCAGTTCTTC. Protein sequence: CSVALGVEGEQFF.

This rearrangement joins TRBV6-2 or TRBV6-3 to TRBJ1-5, with 7 bases that match TRBD1. The CDR3 totals 14 residues. Germline lookup yields CDR1 MNHEY and CDR2 SVGEGT. Unmatched junction bases numbered 8, after V lost 8 bases and J lost 4 bases. The CDR3 loop reads CASGRDSQNQPQHF. In DNA form, the CDR3 reads TGTGCCAGCGGACGGGACAGCCAAAATCAGCCCCAGCATTTT.

The CDR3 protein is CASSAREGSTDTQYF. The DNA for the CDR3 is TGTGCCAGCAGTGCACGGGAGGGGTCCACAGATACGCAGTATTTT. The chain employs TRBV6-5 and TRBJ2-3; TRBD2 matches at 8 bases. The V segment lost 5 bases and the J segment 2 bases; nucleotides outside the gene matches: 6. Looked up from germline, CDR1 is MNHEY and CDR2 is SVGAGI. This CDR3 region has 15 residues.

The sample holds many counts of this clonotype. The V gene is TRBV7-9, the J gene TRBJ2-1; weak D call: TRBD1 (7 bases). The CDR3 is 14 amino acids. Germline V gene lookup returns CDR1 SEHNR and CDR2 FQNEAQ (reference sequence). V was pared by 4 bases and J by 6 bases, with 13 bases between. CDR3 in amino acids: CASSSQGGRNEQFF. The CDR3 DNA is TGTGCCAGCAGCTCCCAGGGGGGCCGCAATGAGCAGTTCTTC.

This clonotype turned up a few times. This chain joins TRBV7-9 and TRBJ2-2; D is uncertain. CDR3 length equals 15 residues. The germline V and J ends were trimmed by 3 bases and 1 base, with 9 bases remaining between them. Germline V CDR1 and CDR2: SEHNR, FQNEAQ (reference sequence). The CDR3: CASSFMGLNTGELFF. CDR3 sequence (DNA): TGTGCCAGCAGCTTTATGGGCTTGAACACCGGGGAGCTGTTTTTT.

On this clonotype itself: Germline and junction disagree at one end, which may indicate a read error. V is TRBV7-6 and J is TRBJ2-3, with D maybe TRBD2 (6 bases). Per germline, CDR1 SGHVS and CDR2 FNYEAQ. This CDR3 has 16 residues. DNA for the CDR3: TGTGCTAGCAGCTTAGCGTCCGGACTACCGACAGATACGCAGTATTTT. As protein: CASSLASGLPTDTQYF.